Listed below are T cell receptor beta chains from one sample, sequenced in a study of T cell responses to AZD1222 COVID-19 vaccine. Repertoires were generated with immunoSEQ multiplex PCR, while TCRdb's copy carries only in-frame clones and drops some. The sample consists of approximately 130,000 clones, around 89% of them appearing once. Sequenced here: peripheral blood, sampled on day 0 of MenACWY control vaccination. The receptors here all came from an adult in good health. The conserved cysteine and the conserved F or W are not part of the CDR3 here.

cdr3_aa	j_call	v_call
ASSSRGYAF	TRBJ1-1	TRBV7-2
ASSLFRGSQETQY	TRBJ2-5	TRBV7-3
ASSFPGTSGSGEQF	TRBJ2-1	TRBV11-3
ASGTGGNQPQH	TRBJ1-5	TRBV10-2
ASSQDFPGFNEQF	TRBJ2-1	TRBV4-3
ASSLGAGQGYEQY	TRBJ2-7	TRBV7-8
ASLSGTASTDTQY	TRBJ2-3	TRBV19
ASTVSGASSYEQY	TRBJ2-7	TRBV7-2
ASSLADTGELF	TRBJ2-2	TRBV11-2
SVEAQGDYEQY	TRBJ2-7	TRBV29-1
ASSPLGGSGYT	TRBJ1-2	TRBV5-1
ASSVLLGHGYT	TRBJ1-2	TRBV9
ASSRTGRVTEAF	TRBJ1-1	TRBV6-5
ASSLGPPGLAGYYEQY	TRBJ2-7	TRBV7-2
ASSWDRGPYGYT	TRBJ1-2	TRBV7-9
ASSLGRKNQPQH	TRBJ1-5	TRBV7-2
ASRRAGTSGRATYNEQF	TRBJ2-1	TRBV28
ASSLGGRTNYGYT	TRBJ1-2	TRBV5-4
ASSRQSGRQETQY	TRBJ2-5	TRBV6-2/TRBV6-3
ASSFVTEAF	TRBJ1-1	TRBV13
ASSLGVMSNQPQH	TRBJ1-5	TRBV6-6
ASSELGWTYEQY	TRBJ2-7	TRBV2
ASSQGGTKQY	TRBJ2-7	TRBV3-1/TRBV3-2
ASSLHSGFNQPQH	TRBJ1-5	TRBV28
ASTKWRGRGPYEQY	TRBJ2-7	TRBV7-9
ASSLMTEESPLH	TRBJ1-6	TRBV11-1
ASGPPAGDNEQF	TRBJ2-1	TRBV12-5
ASSQNADSYNSPLH	TRBJ1-6	TRBV14
ASSQVGGPRSYEQY	TRBJ2-7	TRBV4-3
ASSRGQRSSYEQY	TRBJ2-7	TRBV6-5
ASSLGLTGNTEAF	TRBJ1-1	TRBV7-2
ASSLVIAYQETQY	TRBJ2-5	TRBV11-3
ASSLNSRRWNTEAF	TRBJ1-1	TRBV7-9
ASSLGWVQETQY	TRBJ2-5	TRBV5-1
ASSSQVATEAF	TRBJ1-1	TRBV6-6
ASTGDSYEQY	TRBJ2-7	TRBV28
ASSYSKGGINTEAF	TRBJ1-1	TRBV6-5
ASSLMGSGANVLT	TRBJ2-6	TRBV7-3
ASSLRQDTEAF	TRBJ1-1	TRBV27
ASSLRGAESPLH	TRBJ1-6	TRBV5-6
ASSGQGQGGYT	TRBJ1-2	TRBV9
ASSLGIAGELF	TRBJ2-2	TRBV7-2
ASSQTGQARGNQPQH	TRBJ1-5	TRBV4-2
AISGGGEGNQPQH	TRBJ1-5	TRBV10-3
ASSRTPELAYGELF	TRBJ2-2	TRBV4-2
ASSYPDRAPSYEQY	TRBJ2-7	TRBV6-2/TRBV6-3
ATSDPDSDQPQH	TRBJ1-5	TRBV24-1
ASSLTSGSEQF	TRBJ2-1	TRBV5-1
ASSLNTMGYT	TRBJ1-2	TRBV25-1
ASSQLTGGVGDTQY	TRBJ2-3	TRBV4-1
ASSLGASSGSSGTIGELF	TRBJ2-2	TRBV7-3
ASSPPQGSNTEAF	TRBJ1-1	TRBV5-1
ASSLGGLVNEQF	TRBJ2-1	TRBV7-3
ASTLGNTEAF	TRBJ1-1	TRBV12-3/TRBV12-4